The clone carrying this TCR beta chain was observed once. These data originate in a study of blood T cell repertoires in COVID-19. Turning to the study itself: Samples taken during acute and convalescent COVID-19 were collected in the United States, Italy and Spain. In each case, the material was cDNA or gDNA derived from T cells, B-cell-depleted T cells, or PBMCs.

Under the authors' procedure: From reference gene primer amplification, estimates of nucleated cell counts were derived. Assay: immunoSEQ multiplex PCR; the TCRdb copy retains only in-frame clones and omits some. The D gene and trimming were derived from the DNA, and the V and J assignments and clone size from that table. The table has around 320,000 clones, about nine tenths seen once. V dropped 4 bases and J dropped 5 bases, with 5 bases sitting between them. Looked up from germline, CDR1 is SGHAT and CDR2 is FQNNGV. The CDR3 consists of 12 residues. The origin of this receptor is a man in his late teens or twenties with active or convalescent COVID-19. What was sequenced was peripheral blood. The rearrangement links TRBV11-2 to TRBJ1-4; no clear D. The CDR3 DNA sequence: TGTGCCAGCAGCTCCCTAAATGAAAAACTGTTTTTT. Translated, it gives CASSSLNEKLFF.